This T cell receptor beta chain was profiled in a study of read filtering for tumor transcriptome and immune sequencing. Study details: Patients were 17 male and some 13 female, mean age 65.9 years, range about 45 to 85.

This library used 300 to 450 ng RNA and molecular barcoded adaptors spanning alpha/delta and beta/gamma chains. MiXCR, run by TCRdb on the reads, gives a single entry per CDR3 protein. The sample consists of tens of thousands of distinct CDR3 sequences, around 14% of them appearing once. Bone marrow was sampled from every patient at the time of active disease. V lost 8 bases, J lost 7 bases, and 15 bases stayed unmatched. This CDR3 is 16 amino acids long. Germline V gene lookup returns CDR1 MRHNA and CDR2 SNTAGT. This TCR derives from a donor aged 40 or older with multiple myeloma. The genes are TRBV6-4 and TRBJ2-1; 9 nucleotides match TRBD2. Sequenced sample: a population of CD138-negative cells sorted from bone marrow. This chain's CDR3 is CASASGLAGARNEQFF. For the CDR3, the DNA is TGTGCCAGCGCGTCGGGATTAGCGGGAGCAAGGAATGAGCAGTTCTTC.